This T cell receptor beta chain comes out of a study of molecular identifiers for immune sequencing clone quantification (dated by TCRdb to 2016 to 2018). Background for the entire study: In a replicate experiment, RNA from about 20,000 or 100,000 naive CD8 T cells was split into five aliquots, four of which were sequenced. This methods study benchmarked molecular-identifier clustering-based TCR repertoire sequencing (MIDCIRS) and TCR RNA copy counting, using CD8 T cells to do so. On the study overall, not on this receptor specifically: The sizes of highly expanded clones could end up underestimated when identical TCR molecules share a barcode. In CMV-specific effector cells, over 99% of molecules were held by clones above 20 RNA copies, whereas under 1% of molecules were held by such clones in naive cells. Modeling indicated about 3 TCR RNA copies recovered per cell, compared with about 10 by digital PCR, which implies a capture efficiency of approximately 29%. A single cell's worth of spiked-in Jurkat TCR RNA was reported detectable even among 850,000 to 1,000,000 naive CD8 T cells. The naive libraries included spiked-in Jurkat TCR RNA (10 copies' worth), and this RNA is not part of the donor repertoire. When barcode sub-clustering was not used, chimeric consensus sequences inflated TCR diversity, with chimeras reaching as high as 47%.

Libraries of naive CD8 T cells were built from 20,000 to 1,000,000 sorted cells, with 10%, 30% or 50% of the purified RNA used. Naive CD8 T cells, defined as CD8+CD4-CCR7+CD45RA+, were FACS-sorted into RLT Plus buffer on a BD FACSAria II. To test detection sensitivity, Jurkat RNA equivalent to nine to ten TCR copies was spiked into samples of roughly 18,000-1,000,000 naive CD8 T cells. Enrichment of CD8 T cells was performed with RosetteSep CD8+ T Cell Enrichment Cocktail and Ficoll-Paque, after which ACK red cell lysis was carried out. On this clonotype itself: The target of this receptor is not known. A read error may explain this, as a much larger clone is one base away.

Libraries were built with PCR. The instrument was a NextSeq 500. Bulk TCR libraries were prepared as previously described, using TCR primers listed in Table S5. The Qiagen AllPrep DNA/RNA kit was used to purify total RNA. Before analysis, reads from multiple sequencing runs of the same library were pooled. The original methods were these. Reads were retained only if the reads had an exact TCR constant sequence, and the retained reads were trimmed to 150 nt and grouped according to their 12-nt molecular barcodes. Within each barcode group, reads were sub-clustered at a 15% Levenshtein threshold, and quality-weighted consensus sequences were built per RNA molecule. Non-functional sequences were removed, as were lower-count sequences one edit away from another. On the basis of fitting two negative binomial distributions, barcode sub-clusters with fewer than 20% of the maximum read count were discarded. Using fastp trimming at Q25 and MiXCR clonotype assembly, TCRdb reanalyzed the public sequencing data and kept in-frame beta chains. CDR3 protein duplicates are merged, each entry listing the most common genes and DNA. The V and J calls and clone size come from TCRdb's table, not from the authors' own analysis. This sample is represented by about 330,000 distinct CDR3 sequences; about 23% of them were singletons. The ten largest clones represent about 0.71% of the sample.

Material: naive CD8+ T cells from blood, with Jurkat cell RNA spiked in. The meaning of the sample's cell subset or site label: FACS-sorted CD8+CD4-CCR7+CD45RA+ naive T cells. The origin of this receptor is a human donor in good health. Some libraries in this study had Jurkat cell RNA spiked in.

The DNA reads as follows: TGTGCCAGCAGCTTTTGGGGGGGCGCAGATACGCAGTATTTT. Its protein product is CASSFWGGADTQYF. The chain links TRBV11-2 with TRBJ2-3; a tentative D match to TRBD2 spans 7 bases. The germline V gene provides CDR1 SGHAT and CDR2 FQNNGV. The junction shows trimming of 3 bases on V and 4 bases on J, plus 11 bases between the germline ends. The CDR3 sequence holds 14 residues, the cysteine and phenylalanine included. Of the read, only the CDR3 DNA is kept; its 42 bases are in frame from base 1.